This T cell receptor (beta chain) originates from a study of blood T cell repertoires in COVID-19. In the study overall: Collection of acute and convalescent COVID-19 samples took place in the United States, Italy and Spain.

While infection was still active, Seattle patients were enrolled and then followed longitudinally. In the original analysis: Estimation of nucleated cell counts was performed using reference gene primer amplification. Sequencing used immunoSEQ multiplex PCR; TCRdb keeps in-frame clones, though not all of them. V and J calls and clone size are those listed in that table; D and trimming were worked out from the DNA. The data contain some 200,000 clones, around 94% of them seen just once; the ten biggest clones take up roughly 0.76%. This CDR3 comprises 13 residues. Trimming pared 7 bases from V and 0 bases from J, leaving 7 bases between. This clone has only one observation.

The sequence was obtained from a man younger than 45 with COVID-19, enrolled during active disease. The sample consisted of peripheral blood. The rearrangement joins TRBV12-3 or TRBV12-4 to TRBJ1-5, with no clear D. The CDR3 nucleotides are TGTGCCAGCACTCTCGGTAGCAATCAGCCCCAGCATTTT. Translation: CASTLGSNQPQHF.